The source of this T cell receptor (beta chain) is a study of blood T cells in healthy people across ages. Overall study results and limits: It was held that diversity estimates obtained from one million T cells represented underestimates.

V dropped 1 base and J dropped 4 bases, with 16 bases sitting between them. From germline, CDR1 is MGHRA and CDR2 YSYEKL. The CDR3 consists of 16 residues. In regard to this clonotype: Its antigen is not identified.

Through a sample-barcoded 5' primer and a J-beta primer mix, a second PCR was run for roughly 7 to 12 cycles. One entry per CDR3 protein results from TCRdb running MiXCR on the 5' RACE reads. Of fewer than 2,000,000 distinct CDR3 sequences in the sample, about 35% are singletons; the top ten hold approximately 11%. The chain joins TRBV4-1 to TRBJ1-2; D unresolved. The receptor's source is a woman between 25 and 40 years old in good health. Sequenced: blood. The CDR3 loop is CASSQGSSSTIYGYTF. CDR3 in DNA: TGCGCCAGCAGCCAAGGGAGCAGCTCCACTATCTATGGCTACACCTTC.